The rows below give T cell receptor beta chains drawn from one sample of a study of molecular identifiers for immune sequencing clone quantification. Each CDR3 protein gets one entry after TCRdb re-called the PCR reads with MiXCR. The sample holds 400,000 to 600,000 distinct CDR3 sequences; about a fifth are singletons and the top ten take approximately 0.8%. What was sequenced was naive CD8+ T cells from blood, with Jurkat cell RNA spiked in. These receptors originate from a human donor in good health. Some libraries in this study had Jurkat cell RNA spiked in. Each CDR3 is given with its conserved first and last residue. The order of the fields is V gene, J gene, clone size, D gene, CDR3 protein, CDR3 DNA. The D gene is left open where the match is weak. Part of the rows lack a size; the others show once, few, many or a class for expanded clones.

TRBV11-2,TRBJ1-1,few,-,CAGSSGRAAEAFF,TGTGCCGGCAGCTCAGGGAGGGCCGCTGAAGCTTTCTTT
TRBV29-1,TRBJ2-7,many,TRBD1,CSVEGTGAYEQYF,TGCAGCGTTGAAGGGACAGGGGCCTACGAGCAGTACTTC
TRBV6-2/TRBV6-3,TRBJ1-1,many,-,CASSYSSLRDTEAFF,TGTGCCAGCAGTTACTCGTCCCTGCGGGACACTGAAGCTTTCTTT
TRBV6-2/TRBV6-3,TRBJ2-5,few,-,CASSYELFRGKETQYF,TGTGCCAGCAGTTACGAACTTTTTCGGGGGAAAGAGACCCAGTACTTC
TRBV14,TRBJ2-1,-,TRBD1,CASNLMTGQADEQFF,TGTGCCAGCAACCTTATGACAGGGCAGGCGGATGAGCAGTTCTTC
TRBV13,TRBJ2-3,few,-,CASSLWRDGTDTQYF,TGTGCCAGCAGCTTATGGAGGGATGGCACAGATACGCAGTATTTT
TRBV6-2/TRBV6-3,TRBJ1-2,few,TRBD1,CASSGTGGNGYGYTF,TGTGCCAGCAGTGGTACAGGGGGCAATGGCTATGGCTACACCTTC
TRBV6-1,TRBJ2-3,many,-,CANQGGETDTQYF,TGTGCCAACCAGGGGGGAGAGACAGATACGCAGTATTTT
TRBV3-1,TRBJ2-3,few,TRBD2,CASSPRGGAVTDTQYF,TGTGCCAGCAGCCCCCGGGGGGGGGCGGTCACAGATACGCAGTATTTT
TRBV6-2/TRBV6-3,TRBJ2-2,few,-,CASIMQPNTGELFF,TGTGCCAGCATAATGCAGCCGAACACCGGGGAGCTGTTTTTT
TRBV13,TRBJ2-2,-,-,CASSLGPGFTGELFF,TGTGCCAGCAGCTTAGGGCCAGGGTTCACCGGGGAGCTGTTTTTT
TRBV20-1,TRBJ2-7,few,TRBD1,CSATDRVDFYEQYF,TGCAGTGCAACGGACAGGGTCGATTTCTACGAGCAGTACTTC
TRBV6-2/TRBV6-3,TRBJ1-5,few,-,CASSPIYQPQHF,TGTGCCAGCAGCCCTATTTATCAGCCCCAGCATTTT
TRBV11-2,TRBJ2-5,many,-,CASSFSVRPEYQETQYF,TGTGCCAGCAGCTTCTCTGTCCGTCCGGAGTACCAAGAGACCCAGTACTTC
TRBV5-6,TRBJ1-1,many,TRBD1,CASSTGQGQTEAFF,TGTGCCAGCAGCACCGGACAGGGTCAGACTGAAGCTTTCTTT
TRBV27,TRBJ1-5,few,-,CASNYRFNQPQHF,TGTGCCAGCAATTACAGGTTCAATCAGCCCCAGCATTTT
TRBV29-1,TRBJ1-1,many,-,CSVVLWGGRDTEAFF,TGCAGCGTTGTGCTGTGGGGGGGTAGGGACACTGAAGCTTTCTTT
TRBV7-2,TRBJ2-2,few,-,CASSLPASGTSRWRELFF,TGTGCCAGCAGCTTACCTGCCTCCGGGACGTCGAGATGGAGGGAGCTGTTTTTT
TRBV27,TRBJ1-2,-,TRBD1,CASRETGGAGDYTF,TGTGCCAGCAGAGAGACAGGGGGCGCCGGTGACTACACCTTC
TRBV5-5,TRBJ1-3,-,-,CASSLWQWASGNTIYF,TGTGCCAGCAGCTTGTGGCAGTGGGCCTCTGGAAACACCATATATTTT
TRBV6-1,TRBJ2-3,many,-,CASSDSGPDTQYF,TGTGCCAGCAGTGATTCGGGGCCTGATACGCAGTATTTT
TRBV5-1,TRBJ2-3,-,-,CAGSVDRFTDTQYF,TGCGCCGGCAGCGTGGACAGATTTACAGATACGCAGTATTTT
TRBV5-6,TRBJ2-1,once,-,CASSLALGDSYNEQFF,TGTGCCAGCAGCTTGGCCTTAGGTGATTCCTACAATGAGCAGTTCTTC
TRBV10-3,TRBJ2-7,many,TRBD1,CAIGTGLSYEQYF,TGTGCCATCGGGACAGGGCTCTCCTACGAGCAGTACTTC
TRBV28,TRBJ2-3,many,-,CASSLFRGFDTQYF,TGTGCCAGCAGTTTATTTCGGGGGTTTGATACGCAGTATTTT
TRBV4-3,TRBJ2-1,-,TRBD2,CASSQTRLADLYNEQFF,TGCGCCAGCAGCCAAACGAGACTAGCCGACTTATACAATGAGCAGTTCTTC
TRBV11-2,TRBJ2-1,few,TRBD2,CASSPGTSGESYNEQFF,TGTGCCAGCAGCCCCGGGACTAGCGGGGAAAGCTACAATGAGCAGTTCTTC
TRBV9,TRBJ2-3,few,TRBD2,CASSVAASGSPDTQYF,TGTGCCAGCAGCGTAGCCGCTAGCGGGAGTCCAGATACGCAGTATTTT
TRBV11-2,TRBJ2-7,-,-,CASSPTLGVEQYF,TGTGCCAGCAGCCCCACCCTAGGCGTCGAGCAGTACTTC
TRBV6-2/TRBV6-3,TRBJ2-5,few,-,CASRGPPGLTQYF,TGTGCCAGCAGAGGCCCCCCAGGGTTGACCCAGTACTTC
TRBV2,TRBJ2-7,few,TRBD1,CAIAGTGRTYEQYF,TGTGCCATCGCTGGGACAGGGAGGACCTACGAGCAGTACTTC
TRBV7-6,TRBJ2-3,many,-,CASSLTGITDTQYF,TGTGCCAGCAGCTTAACCGGGATCACAGATACGCAGTATTTT
TRBV6-2/TRBV6-3,TRBJ1-1,few,-,CASTVTGPNTEAFF,TGTGCCAGCACCGTAACAGGGCCCAACACTGAAGCTTTCTTT
TRBV18,TRBJ2-2,-,TRBD1,CASSPPTGTANTGELFF,TGTGCCAGCTCACCACCAACCGGGACAGCGAACACCGGGGAGCTGTTTTTT
TRBV7-6,TRBJ2-7,few,-,CASSAGHPSYEQYF,TGTGCCAGCAGCGCCGGACACCCCTCCTACGAGCAGTACTTC
TRBV29-1,TRBJ2-1,few,TRBD1,CSVEDVQGAEDEQFF,TGCAGCGTTGAAGATGTTCAGGGGGCTGAGGATGAGCAGTTCTTC
TRBV9,TRBJ2-3,few,TRBD2,CASSAGDADTQYF,TGTGCCAGCTCAGCGGGGGACGCAGATACGCAGTATTTT
TRBV6-2/TRBV6-3,TRBJ2-4,-,TRBD2,CASSYYPGSGVVIQYF,TGTGCCAGCAGTTACTACCCGGGAAGCGGGGTAGTCATTCAGTACTTC
TRBV6-5,TRBJ2-7,many,-,CASSFYGSYEQYF,TGTGCCAGCAGTTTCTACGGGAGCTACGAGCAGTACTTC
TRBV7-8,TRBJ2-3,few,TRBD2,CASSKTSGGSADTQYF,TGTGCCAGCAGCAAGACTAGCGGGGGTTCAGCAGATACGCAGTATTTT
TRBV4-1,TRBJ1-1,many,-,CASSLTPTAFSEAFF,TGCGCCAGCAGTCTCACGCCAACAGCTTTTTCTGAAGCTTTCTTT
TRBV28,TRBJ1-4,many,-,CASSPIMGAANEKLFF,TGTGCCAGCAGTCCGATTATGGGTGCGGCTAATGAAAAACTGTTTTTT
TRBV4-1,TRBJ1-2,-,-,CASSQGAGANDGYTF,TGCGCCAGCAGCCAAGGGGCAGGGGCGAATGATGGCTACACCTTC
TRBV20-1,TRBJ2-7,few,TRBD1,CSASRTGGSYEQYF,TGCAGTGCTAGTCGGACAGGGGGTTCCTACGAGCAGTACTTC
TRBV7-2,TRBJ2-3,-,TRBD2,CASSLDYAVAGSTDTQYF,TGTGCCAGCAGCTTAGATTACGCAGTAGCGGGGAGCACAGATACGCAGTATTTT